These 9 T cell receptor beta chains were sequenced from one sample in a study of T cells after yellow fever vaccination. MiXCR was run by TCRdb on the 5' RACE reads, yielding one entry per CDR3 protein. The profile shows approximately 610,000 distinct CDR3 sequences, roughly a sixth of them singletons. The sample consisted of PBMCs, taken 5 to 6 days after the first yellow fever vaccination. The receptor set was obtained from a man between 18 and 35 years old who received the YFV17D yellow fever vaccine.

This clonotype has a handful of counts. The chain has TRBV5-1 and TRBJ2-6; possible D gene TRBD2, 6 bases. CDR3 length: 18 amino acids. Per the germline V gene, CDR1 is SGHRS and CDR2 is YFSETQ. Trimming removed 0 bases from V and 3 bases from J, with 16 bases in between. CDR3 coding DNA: TGCGCCAGCAGCTTGGTTGGTGGTTCGGGGGTTGGGGCCAACGTCCTGACTTTC. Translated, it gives CASSLVGGSGVGANVLTF.

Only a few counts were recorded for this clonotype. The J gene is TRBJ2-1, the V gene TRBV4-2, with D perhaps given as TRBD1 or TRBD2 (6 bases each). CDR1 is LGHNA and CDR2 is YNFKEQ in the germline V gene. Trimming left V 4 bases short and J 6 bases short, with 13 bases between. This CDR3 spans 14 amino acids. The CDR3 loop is CASSPGGLCNEQFF. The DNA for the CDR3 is TGTGCCAGCAGCCCCGGGGGCCTCTGCAATGAGCAGTTCTTC.

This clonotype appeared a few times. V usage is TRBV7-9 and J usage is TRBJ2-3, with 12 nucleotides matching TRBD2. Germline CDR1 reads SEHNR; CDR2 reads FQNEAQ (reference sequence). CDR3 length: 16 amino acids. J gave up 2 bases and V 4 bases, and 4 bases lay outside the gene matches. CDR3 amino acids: CASSSRLAGVTDTQYF. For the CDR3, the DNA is TGTGCCAGCAGCTCCCGACTAGCGGGGGTCACAGATACGCAGTATTTT.

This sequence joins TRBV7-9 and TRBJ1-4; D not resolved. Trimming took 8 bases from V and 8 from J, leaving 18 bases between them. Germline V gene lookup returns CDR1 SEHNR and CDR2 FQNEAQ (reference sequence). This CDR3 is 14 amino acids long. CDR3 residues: CASGPYAMGEKLFF. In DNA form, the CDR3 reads TGTGCCAGCGGACCATATGCGATGGGGGAAAAACTGTTTTTT.

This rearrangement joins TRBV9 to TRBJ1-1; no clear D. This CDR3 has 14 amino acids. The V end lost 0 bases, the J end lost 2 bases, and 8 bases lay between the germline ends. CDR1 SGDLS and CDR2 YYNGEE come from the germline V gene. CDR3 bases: TGTGCCAGCAGCGTAGGGGCCCTTAACACTGAAGCTTTCTTT. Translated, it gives CASSVGALNTEAFF.

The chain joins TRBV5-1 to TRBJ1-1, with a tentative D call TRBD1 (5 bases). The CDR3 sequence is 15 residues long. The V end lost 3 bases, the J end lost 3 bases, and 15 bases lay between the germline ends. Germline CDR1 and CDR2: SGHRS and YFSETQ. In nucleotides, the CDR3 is TGCGCCAGCAGCTGGGACGGACGCGGTTACACTGAAGCTTTCTTT. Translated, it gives CASSWDGRGYTEAFF.

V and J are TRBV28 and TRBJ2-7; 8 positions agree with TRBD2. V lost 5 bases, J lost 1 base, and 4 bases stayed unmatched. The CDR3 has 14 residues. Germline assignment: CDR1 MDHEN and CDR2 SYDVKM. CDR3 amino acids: CASSGAGGSYEQYV. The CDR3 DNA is TGTGCCAGCAGTGGGGCGGGGGGATCCTACGAGCAGTACGTC.

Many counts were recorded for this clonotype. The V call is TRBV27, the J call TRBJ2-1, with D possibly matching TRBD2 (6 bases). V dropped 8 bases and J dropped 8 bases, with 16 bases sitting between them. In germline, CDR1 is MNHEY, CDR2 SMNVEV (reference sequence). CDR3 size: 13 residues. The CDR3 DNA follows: TGTGCCAGCGGGAGAACTAGCATCGATGAGCAGTTCTTC. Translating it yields CASGRTSIDEQFF.

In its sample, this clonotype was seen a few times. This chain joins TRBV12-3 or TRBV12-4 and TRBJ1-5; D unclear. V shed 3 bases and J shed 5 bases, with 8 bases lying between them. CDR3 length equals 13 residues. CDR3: CASSLLVDQPQHF. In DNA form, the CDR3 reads TGTGCCAGCAGTTTGCTAGTGGATCAGCCCCAGCATTTT.